This TCR beta chain is drawn from a study of tumour-infiltrating T cells in Burkitt lymphoma. About the research overall: All epidemiological Burkitt lymphoma subtypes were represented in the cohort. Survival, overall and progression-free, tracked with productive clonality. Study-level points and caveats: Many Burkitt lymphoma patients shared several public clonotypes.

Method: immunoSEQ multiplex PCR; TCRdb's copy keeps in-frame clones and lacks some. In the table there are 43,000 or so clones, around 32% of which are singletons. The CDR3 length is 14 residues. The V end lost 4 bases, the J end lost 6 bases, and 11 bases lay between the germline ends. Germline V gene lookup returns CDR1 SGHDT and CDR2 YYEEEE. On this clone itself: Its antigen is not identified.

What was sequenced was tumor tissue. This receptor was taken from a human donor with Burkitt lymphoma. The chain couples TRBV5-6 to TRBJ1-6, with D perhaps matching TRBD1 (6 bases). CDR3 in amino acids: CASSIWTANSPLHF. The CDR3 nucleotides read TGTGCCAGCAGCATATGGACAGCTAATTCACCCCTCCACTTT.